A selection of T cell receptor beta chains follows, all from one sample in a study of tissue T cells after allogeneic stem cell transplantation. Here immunoSEQ multiplex PCR was the method, and the copy in TCRdb shows in-frame clones only, minus some. This table holds nearly 10,000 clones, about 65% found once. Sequenced here: tissue from the stomach, sampled at autopsy. The source is a male donor aged 60 or over with lung cancer. Both conserved end residues are part of each CDR3. Each record gives: V gene, clone size, J gene, D gene, CDR3 protein, CDR3 DNA. D genes are given only for firm matches. Rows may omit the clone size; those that give it use once, few, many or a size class.

V: TRBV6-1
size: few
J: TRBJ1-3
D: .
CDR3: CASSELGNTIYF
DNA: TGTGCCAGCAGTGAACTGGGAAACACCATATATTTT

V: TRBV29-1
size: .
J: TRBJ2-6
D: .
CDR3: CSAFAGANVLTF
DNA: TGCAGCGCGTTCGCTGGGGCCAACGTCCTGACTTTC

V: TRBV9
size: .
J: TRBJ2-7
D: .
CDR3: CASSVSTFAYEQYF
DNA: TGTGCCAGCAGCGTAAGTACTTTCGCCTACGAGCAGTACTTC

V: TRBV4-1
size: .
J: TRBJ2-1
D: TRBD2
CDR3: CASSPGVAGGYNEQFF
DNA: TGCGCCAGCAGCCCCGGGGTAGCGGGGGGTTACAATGAGCAGTTCTTC

V: TRBV11-1
size: .
J: TRBJ2-1
D: TRBD2
CDR3: CASSLGGLATVKFF
DNA: TGTGCCAGCAGCTTGGGGGGACTAGCGACTGTAAAGTTCTTC

V: TRBV2
size: once
J: TRBJ1-1
D: .
CDR3: CASSVGLTAEAFF
DNA: TGTGCCAGCAGTGTCGGGCTGACAGCCGAAGCTTTCTTT

V: TRBV12-3/TRBV12-4
size: .
J: TRBJ2-1
D: .
CDR3: CASSLQGSNEQFF
DNA: TGTGCCAGCAGTTTACAGGGGTCCAATGAGCAGTTCTTC

V: TRBV7-2
size: medium-sized
J: TRBJ2-6
D: .
CDR3: CASSLAGANVLTF
DNA: TGTGCCAGCAGCTTGGCTGGGGCCAACGTCCTGACTTTC

V: TRBV5-6
size: .
J: TRBJ2-1
D: TRBD1
CDR3: CASSFQGDPYNEQFF
DNA: TGTGCCAGCAGCTTTCAGGGGGACCCGTACAATGAGCAGTTCTTC

V: TRBV4-1
size: .
J: TRBJ2-7
D: .
CDR3: CASSQETGGGGTYEQYF
DNA: TGCGCCAGCAGCCAAGAGACGGGCGGAGGTGGAACCTACGAGCAGTACTTC

V: TRBV27
size: .
J: TRBJ2-3
D: TRBD2
CDR3: CASSLISGRGADTQYF
DNA: TGTGCCAGCAGTTTGATTAGCGGGAGAGGAGCAGATACGCAGTATTTT

V: TRBV6-5
size: .
J: TRBJ2-7
D: TRBD2
CDR3: CASSPRGVAYEQYF
DNA: TGTGCCAGCAGTCCACGGGGGGTGGCCTACGAGCAGTACTTC

V: TRBV7-9
size: .
J: TRBJ2-1
D: TRBD2
CDR3: CASSVGLAEYNEQFF
DNA: TGTGCCAGCAGCGTGGGACTAGCGGAATACAATGAGCAGTTCTTC

V: TRBV19
size: .
J: TRBJ2-7
D: .
CDR3: CASSFSDYEQYF
DNA: TGTGCCAGTAGTTTTAGCGACTACGAGCAGTACTTC

V: TRBV10-3
size: .
J: TRBJ2-3
D: .
CDR3: CAISGTSGGGTDTQYF
DNA: TGTGCCATCAGTGGGACCTCAGGGGGGGGCACAGATACGCAGTATTTT

V: TRBV29-1
size: .
J: TRBJ2-3
D: TRBD2
CDR3: CSVVLAGGSTDTQYF
DNA: TGCAGCGTTGTCCTAGCGGGGGGTAGTACAGATACGCAGTATTTT

V: TRBV28
size: medium-sized
J: TRBJ1-3
D: .
CDR3: CASSIHWTASGNTIYF
DNA: TGTGCCAGCAGTATCCACTGGACAGCCTCTGGAAACACCATATATTTT

V: TRBV5-1
size: .
J: TRBJ1-5
D: .
CDR3: CASSPDSTNQPQHF
DNA: TGCGCCAGCAGCCCGGACAGTACCAATCAGCCCCAGCATTTT

V: TRBV6-2/TRBV6-3
size: medium-sized
J: TRBJ2-7
D: TRBD1
CDR3: CASSRDRTSLWNF
DNA: TGTGCCAGCAGTAGGGACAGGACGAGCCTATGGAACTTC

V: TRBV7-2
size: few
J: TRBJ1-5
D: .
CDR3: CASSLASNQPQHF
DNA: TGTGCCAGCAGCTTAGCAAGCAATCAGCCCCAGCATTTT

V: TRBV5-8
size: few
J: TRBJ1-6
D: .
CDR3: CASSLLSTNSPLHF
DNA: TGTGCCAGCAGCTTATTGAGTACTAATTCACCCCTCCACTTT

V: TRBV11-2
size: once
J: TRBJ2-7
D: TRBD1
CDR3: CASSLDRDRGAEQYF
DNA: TGTGCCAGCAGCCTCGACCGGGACAGGGGTGCCGAGCAGTACTTC

V: TRBV7-2
size: .
J: TRBJ2-5
D: TRBD1
CDR3: CASSLEKGAETQYF
DNA: TGTGCCAGCAGCTTAGAAAAGGGGGCGGAGACCCAGTACTTC

V: TRBV24-1
size: .
J: TRBJ2-2
D: TRBD1
CDR3: CATSETGDTGELFF
DNA: TGTGCCACCAGTGAGACAGGGGACACCGGGGAGCTGTTTTTT

V: TRBV7-6
size: few
J: TRBJ1-6
D: TRBD1
CDR3: CASSPRDRNSPLHF
DNA: TGTGCCAGCAGCCCCCGGGACAGGAATTCACCCCTCCACTTT

V: TRBV29-1
size: once
J: TRBJ1-2
D: TRBD1
CDR3: CSAGTDGYTF
DNA: TGCAGCGCTGGGACAGATGGCTACACCTTC

V: TRBV7-6
size: .
J: TRBJ2-7
D: TRBD2
CDR3: CASSLAGPYEQYF
DNA: TGTGCCAGCAGTCTAGCGGGCCCCTACGAGCAGTACTTC

V: TRBV12-3/TRBV12-4
size: .
J: TRBJ1-2
D: .
CDR3: CASSFGARGNTF
DNA: TGTGCCAGCAGTTTTGGAGCCCGGGGGAACACCTTC

V: TRBV7-2
size: .
J: TRBJ1-2
D: .
CDR3: CASSFGGDYGYTF
DNA: TGTGCCAGCAGTTTTGGGGGGGATTATGGCTACACCTTC

V: TRBV6-5
size: .
J: TRBJ2-5
D: TRBD1
CDR3: CASSTQGAWETQYF
DNA: TGTGCCAGCAGCACACAGGGGGCTTGGGAGACCCAGTACTTC

V: TRBV7-2
size: .
J: TRBJ1-2
D: .
CDR3: CASSQNTGPAFDYTF
DNA: TGTGCCAGCAGCCAAAATACAGGGCCCGCCTTTGACTACACCTTC

V: TRBV6-1
size: .
J: TRBJ1-3
D: .
CDR3: CASSERGAQGNTIYF
DNA: TGTGCCAGCAGTGAACGGGGGGCGCAAGGAAACACCATATATTTT

V: TRBV7-7
size: .
J: TRBJ2-1
D: .
CDR3: CASSFDRTALPFF
DNA: TGTGCTAGCAGCTTTGACCGGACAGCCTTACCGTTCTTC

V: TRBV9
size: few
J: TRBJ1-2
D: TRBD1
CDR3: CASSVEGQGLYGYTF
DNA: TGTGCCAGCAGCGTAGAGGGACAGGGGTTATATGGCTACACCTTC

V: TRBV7-9
size: .
J: TRBJ2-3
D: .
CDR3: CASSLRAGLADTQYF
DNA: TGTGCCAGCAGCTTAAGGGCAGGACTTGCTGATACGCAGTATTTT

V: TRBV7-9
size: .
J: TRBJ2-5
D: .
CDR3: CASSQRGWTKETQYF
DNA: TGTGCCAGCAGCCAGAGGGGGTGGACCAAAGAGACCCAGTACTTC

V: TRBV28
size: .
J: TRBJ2-5
D: TRBD1
CDR3: CASSSSAGGGETQYF
DNA: TGTGCCAGCAGTTCCAGTGCAGGGGGCGGGGAGACCCAGTACTTC

V: TRBV5-6
size: few
J: TRBJ1-5
D: .
CDR3: CASSFSNQPQHF
DNA: TGTGCCAGCAGCTTTTCGAACCAGCCCCAGCATTTT

V: TRBV7-9
size: .
J: TRBJ2-2
D: TRBD2
CDR3: CASRRTSGRVGTGELFF
DNA: TGTGCCAGCAGACGGACTAGCGGGAGGGTCGGCACCGGGGAGCTGTTTTTT

V: TRBV2
size: .
J: TRBJ2-3
D: TRBD2
CDR3: CASSKPASGRQDTQYF
DNA: TGTGCCAGCAGCAAACCGGCTAGCGGACGACAAGATACGCAGTATTTT

V: TRBV11-2
size: .
J: TRBJ2-7
D: .
CDR3: CASSYISSYEQYF
DNA: TGTGCCAGCAGCTACATTTCGTCCTACGAGCAGTACTTC

V: TRBV19
size: few
J: TRBJ2-3
D: .
CDR3: CASNQGQKADTQYF
DNA: TGTGCCAGTAACCAGGGGCAAAAGGCAGATACGCAGTATTTT

V: TRBV19
size: .
J: TRBJ1-5
D: .
CDR3: CASSIGQVSPQHF
DNA: TGTGCCAGTAGTATAGGACAGGTCAGCCCCCAGCATTTT

V: TRBV4-2
size: .
J: TRBJ1-5
D: TRBD1
CDR3: CASSPGQGATWGQPQHF
DNA: TGTGCCAGCAGCCCTGGACAGGGGGCGACCTGGGGTCAGCCCCAGCATTTT